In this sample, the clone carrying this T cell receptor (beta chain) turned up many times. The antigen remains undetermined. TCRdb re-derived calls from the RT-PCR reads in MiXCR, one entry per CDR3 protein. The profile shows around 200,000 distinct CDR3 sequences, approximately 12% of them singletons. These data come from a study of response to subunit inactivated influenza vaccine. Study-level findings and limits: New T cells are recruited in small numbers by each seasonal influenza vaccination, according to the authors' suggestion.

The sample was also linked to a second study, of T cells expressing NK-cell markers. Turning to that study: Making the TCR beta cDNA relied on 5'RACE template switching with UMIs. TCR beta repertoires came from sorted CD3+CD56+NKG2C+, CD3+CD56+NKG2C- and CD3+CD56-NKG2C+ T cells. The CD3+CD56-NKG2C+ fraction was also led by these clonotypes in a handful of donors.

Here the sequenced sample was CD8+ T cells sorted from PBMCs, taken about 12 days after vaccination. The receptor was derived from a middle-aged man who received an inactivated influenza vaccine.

CDR3 sequence reads: CASRTGVRGYTF. Here the CDR3 DNA reads TGTGCCAGCAGGACAGGGGTCCGTGGCTACACCTTC. The chain carries TRBV12-3 or TRBV12-4 and TRBJ1-2, with TRBD1 identical over 8 bases. The CDR3 is 12 residues long. J was trimmed by 7 bases and V by 6 bases; bases with no gene match: 4.